This entry lists 10 T cell receptor beta chains sequenced from one sample in a study of beta chain features in type 1 diabetes listed by TCRdb under 2018. To prepare the library, the immunoSEQ multiplex PCR assay was applied. All of the isolated RNA was reverse transcribed with the High Capacity cDNA Reverse Transcription Kit, so expressed TCRB transcripts were sequenced. The table was pulled from immuneACCESS by TCRdb, which kept in-frame rearrangements only. Such tables lose some clones; where checked, under half of the loss comes from unresolved V genes, and the rest has no known cause. This sample lists fewer than 650,000 clones; roughly a sixth were detected once. The top ten constitute about 0.087% of the sample. The sample was naive CD4+ T cells from blood. The cell subset or site label corresponds to: true naive CD4+ T cells. The receptors were gathered from a man aged 18-30 years in good health.

This clone has just a few counts. The gene calls are TRBV7-2 and TRBJ1-3, with unresolved D. V gave up 2 bases and J gave up 0 bases, with 5 bases separating them. Germline V gene data show CDR1 as SGHTA and CDR2 as FQGNSA. The CDR3 is 14 residues long. CDR3 in DNA: TGTGCCAGCAGCTTAAAGACCTCTGGAAACACCATATATTTT. It specifies CASSLKTSGNTIYF.

The chain employs TRBV2 and TRBJ1-2; no clear D. This CDR3 contains 11 residues. V lost 7 bases, J lost 5 bases, and 8 bases lay in between. CDR1 SNHLY and CDR2 FYNNEI come from the germline V gene. CDR3 loop: CASTQLYGYTF. CDR3 coding DNA: TGTGCCAGCACCCAGTTGTATGGCTACACCTTC.

The chain employs TRBV4-1 and TRBJ2-5; D gene unclear. The germline V and J ends were trimmed by 1 base and 4 bases, with 7 bases remaining between them. In germline, CDR1 is MGHRA, CDR2 YSYEKL. CDR3 length: 13 amino acids. The chain's CDR3 is CASSQGVLETQYF. The CDR3 DNA follows: TGCGCCAGCAGCCAAGGCGTTCTAGAGACCCAGTACTTC.

This clone was detected a few times. The CDR3 region has the DNA TGCAGCGTCGCCGACAGGGGCCAAGAGACCCAGTACTTC. Its translation is CSVADRGQETQYF. The chain combines TRBV29-1 with TRBJ2-5, with 8 bases aligning to TRBD1. Germline CDR1 reads SQVTM; CDR2 reads ANQGSEA. The CDR3 is made up of 13 amino acids. J gave up 1 base and V 6 bases, and 4 bases lay outside the gene matches.

The rearrangement uses TRBV28 and TRBJ2-1; D not resolved. Germline CDR1 reads MDHEN; CDR2 reads SYDVKM. Trimming left V 10 bases short and J 1 base short, with 14 bases between. CDR3 length: 14 residues. Here the CDR3 DNA reads TGTGCCATAAATGACTTGTGGTCCTACAATGAGCAGTTCTTC. It specifies CAINDLWSYNEQFF.

V is TRBV13 and J is TRBJ1-1; weak D call: TRBD1 (6 bases). The CDR3 sequence is 15 residues long. CDR1 is PRHDT and CDR2 is FYEKMQ in the germline V gene (reference sequence). The germline V and J ends were trimmed by 6 bases and 10 bases, with 24 bases remaining between them. DNA of the CDR3: TGTGCCAGCAGTTACCGAACGACAGGTCGAACGGTAGCTTTCTTT. This gives the protein CASSYRTTGRTVAFF.

This clone has only a few counts. The chain uses TRBV2 and TRBJ2-7; no firm D call. Germline loops: CDR1 SNHLY, CDR2 FYNNEI. V was cut by 3 bases and J by 3 bases, with 15 bases left in between. CDR3 length equals 15 residues. This CDR3 reads CASSESSGLFYEQYF. CDR3 nucleotides: TGTGCCAGCAGTGAGTCTAGTGGGTTGTTCTACGAGCAGTACTTC.

This clone was detected once. The chain uses TRBV4-1 and TRBJ1-2, with D maybe TRBD1 (5 bases). The CDR3 runs to 15 residues. V lost 0 bases and J lost 8, with 16 bases in between. CDR1 is MGHRA, CDR2 YSYEKL, per germline. The CDR3 bases are TGCGCCAGCAGCCAAGATTGGGGGAGGGAGAGGGGCTACACCTTC. Amino acid sequence: CASSQDWGRERGYTF.

The CDR3 protein is CASSPTATNYGYTF. The CDR3 DNA is TGTGCCAGCAGCCCAACAGCAACTAACTATGGCTACACCTTC. The rearrangement joins TRBV7-2 to TRBJ1-2; no firm D call. Germline V gene sequence: CDR1 SGHTA, CDR2 FQGNSA. V dropped 5 bases and J dropped 0 bases, with 10 bases sitting between them. The CDR3 has 14 amino acids.

This clone came up a few times. The V gene is TRBV9, the J gene TRBJ2-5, with TRBD2 as a possible D gene (5 bases). V was clipped by 4 bases and J by 3 bases, with 16 bases between them. CDR1 is SGDLS and CDR2 is YYNGEE in the germline V gene. The CDR3 contains 15 residues. The CDR3, as DNA: TGTGCCAGCAGCCCCACACCCGACTATGAAGAGACCCAGTACTTC. Protein: CASSPTPDYEETQYF.